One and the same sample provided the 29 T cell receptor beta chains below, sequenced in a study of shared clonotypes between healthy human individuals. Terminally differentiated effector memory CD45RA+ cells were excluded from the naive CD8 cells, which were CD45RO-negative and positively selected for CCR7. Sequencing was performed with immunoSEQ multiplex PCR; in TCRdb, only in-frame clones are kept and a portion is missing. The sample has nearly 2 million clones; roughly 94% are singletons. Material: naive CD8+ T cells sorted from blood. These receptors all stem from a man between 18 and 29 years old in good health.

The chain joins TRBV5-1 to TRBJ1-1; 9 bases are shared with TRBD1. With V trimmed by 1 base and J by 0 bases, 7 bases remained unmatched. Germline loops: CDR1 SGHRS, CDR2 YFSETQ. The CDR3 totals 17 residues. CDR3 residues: CASSLRWDRELNTEAFF. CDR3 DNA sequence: TGCGCCAGCAGCTTGAGGTGGGACAGGGAATTGAACACTGAAGCTTTCTTT. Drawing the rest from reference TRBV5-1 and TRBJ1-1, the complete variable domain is KAGVTQTPRYLIKTRGQQVTLSCSPISGHRSVSWYQQTPGQGLQFLFEYFSETQRNKGNFPGRFSGRQFSNSRSEMNVSTLELGDSALYLCASSLRWDRELNTEAFFGQGTRLTVV.

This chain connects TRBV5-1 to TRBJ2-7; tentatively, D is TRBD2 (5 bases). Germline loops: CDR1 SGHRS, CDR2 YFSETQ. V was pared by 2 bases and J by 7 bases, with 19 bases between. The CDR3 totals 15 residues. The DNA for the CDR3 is TGCGCCAGCAGCTTTAACCGGGGATCGGATCAGGAGCAGTACTTC. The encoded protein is CASSFNRGSDQEQYF.

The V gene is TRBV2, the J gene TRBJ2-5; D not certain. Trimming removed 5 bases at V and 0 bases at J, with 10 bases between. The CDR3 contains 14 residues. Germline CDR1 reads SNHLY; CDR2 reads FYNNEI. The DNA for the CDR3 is TGTGCCAGCAGTATAGATGGGTACCAAGAGACCCAGTACTTC. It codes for CASSIDGYQETQYF.

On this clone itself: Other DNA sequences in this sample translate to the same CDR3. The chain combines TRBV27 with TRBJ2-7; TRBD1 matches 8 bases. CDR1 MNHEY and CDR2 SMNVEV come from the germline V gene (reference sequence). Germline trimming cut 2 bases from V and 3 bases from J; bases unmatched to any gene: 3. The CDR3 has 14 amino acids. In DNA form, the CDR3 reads TGTGCCAGCAGTTTAGGGACAGGCAGCTACGAGCAGTACTTC. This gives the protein CASSLGTGSYEQYF.

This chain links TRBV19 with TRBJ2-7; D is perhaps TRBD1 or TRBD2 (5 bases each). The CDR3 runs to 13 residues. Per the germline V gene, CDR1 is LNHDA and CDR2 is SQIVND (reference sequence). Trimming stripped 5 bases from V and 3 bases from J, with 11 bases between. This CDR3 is CASSSGTIYEQYF. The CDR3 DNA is TGTGCCAGTAGTTCCGGGACGATCTACGAGCAGTACTTC.

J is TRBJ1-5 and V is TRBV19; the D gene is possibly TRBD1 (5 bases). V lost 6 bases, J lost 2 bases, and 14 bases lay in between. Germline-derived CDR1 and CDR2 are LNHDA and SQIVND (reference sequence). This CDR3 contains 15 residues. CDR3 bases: TGTGCCAGTAGCTTCCTAGGGGTAGGCAATCAGCCCCAGCATTTT. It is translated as CASSFLGVGNQPQHF.

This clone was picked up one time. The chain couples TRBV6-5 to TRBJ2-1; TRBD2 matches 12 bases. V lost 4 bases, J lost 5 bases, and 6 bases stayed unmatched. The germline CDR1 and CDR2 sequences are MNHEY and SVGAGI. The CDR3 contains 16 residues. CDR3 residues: CASSSGLAGPHNEQFF. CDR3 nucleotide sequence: TGTGCCAGCAGTTCCGGACTAGCGGGACCCCACAATGAGCAGTTCTTC.

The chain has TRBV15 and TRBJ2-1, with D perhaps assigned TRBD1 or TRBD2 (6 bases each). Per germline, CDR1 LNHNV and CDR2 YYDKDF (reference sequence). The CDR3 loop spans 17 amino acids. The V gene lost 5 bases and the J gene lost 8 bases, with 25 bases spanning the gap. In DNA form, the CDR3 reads TGTGCCACCAGCCTAGAGGACTTCGGGGGCGCTTTGTATGAGCAGTTCTTC. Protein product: CATSLEDFGGALYEQFF.

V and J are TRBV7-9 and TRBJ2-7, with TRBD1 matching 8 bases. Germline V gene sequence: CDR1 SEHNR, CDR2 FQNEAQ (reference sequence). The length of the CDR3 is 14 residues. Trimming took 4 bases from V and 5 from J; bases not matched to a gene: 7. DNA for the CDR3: TGTGCCAGCAGCTCTGAGGACAGGGAGGACGAGCAGTACTTC. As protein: CASSSEDREDEQYF.

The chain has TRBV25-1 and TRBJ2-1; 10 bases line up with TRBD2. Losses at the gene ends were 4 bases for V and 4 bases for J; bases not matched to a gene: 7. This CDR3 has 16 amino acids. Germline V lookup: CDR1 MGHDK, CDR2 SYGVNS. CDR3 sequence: CASSGPTSGTYNEQFF. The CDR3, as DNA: TGTGCCAGCAGTGGGCCCACTAGCGGGACTTACAATGAGCAGTTCTTC.

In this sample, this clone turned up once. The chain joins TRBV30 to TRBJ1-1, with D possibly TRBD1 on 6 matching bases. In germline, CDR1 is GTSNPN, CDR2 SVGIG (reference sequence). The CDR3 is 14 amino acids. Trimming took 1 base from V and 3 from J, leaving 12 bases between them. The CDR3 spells CAWSGSAGDTEAFF. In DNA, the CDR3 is TGTGCCTGGAGTGGGTCCGCAGGGGACACTGAAGCTTTCTTT.

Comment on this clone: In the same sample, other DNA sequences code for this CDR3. In DNA, the CDR3 is TGTGCCAGTAGTATACAGGGAAGATCCGAGCAGTACTTC. This gives the protein CASSIQGRSEQYF. The V gene is TRBV19, the J gene TRBJ2-7, with a possible D match to TRBD1 (5 bases). The germline V gene encodes CDR1 LNHDA and CDR2 SQIVND (reference sequence). Between the trimmed V and J ends, which lost 2 bases and 6 bases, there was a span of 11 bases. This CDR3 has 13 residues.

The CDR3 region is CASSLGTGFISDTQYF. CDR3 DNA sequence: TGTGCCAGCAGTTTAGGCACAGGGTTTATCTCAGATACGCAGTATTTT. V gene TRBV27 combines with J gene TRBJ2-3; D possibly corresponds to TRBD1 (6 bases). Germline V CDR1 and CDR2: MNHEY, SMNVEV (reference sequence). The CDR3 runs 16 residues. Trimming removed 2 bases at V and 4 bases at J, with 16 bases between.

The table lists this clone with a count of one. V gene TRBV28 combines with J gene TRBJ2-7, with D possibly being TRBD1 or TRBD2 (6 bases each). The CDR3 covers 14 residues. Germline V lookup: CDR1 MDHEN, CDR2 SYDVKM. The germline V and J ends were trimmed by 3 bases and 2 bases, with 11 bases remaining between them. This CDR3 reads CASSLRGQAYEQYF. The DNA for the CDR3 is TGTGCCAGCAGTTTGCGGGGACAAGCCTACGAGCAGTACTTC.

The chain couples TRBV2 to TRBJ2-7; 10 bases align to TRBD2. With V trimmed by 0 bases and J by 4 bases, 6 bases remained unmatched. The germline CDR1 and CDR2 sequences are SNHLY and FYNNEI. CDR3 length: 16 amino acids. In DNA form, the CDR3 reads TGTGCCAGCAGTGAAGCGATGGCTAGCGGGAGTTACGAGCAGTACTTC. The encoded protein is CASSEAMASGSYEQYF.

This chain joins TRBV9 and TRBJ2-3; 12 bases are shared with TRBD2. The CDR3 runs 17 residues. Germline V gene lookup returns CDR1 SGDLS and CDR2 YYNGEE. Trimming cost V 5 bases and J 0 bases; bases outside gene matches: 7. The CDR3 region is CASSRTSGIASTDTQYF. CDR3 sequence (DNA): TGTGCCAGCAGTCGGACTAGCGGGATCGCTAGCACAGATACGCAGTATTTT. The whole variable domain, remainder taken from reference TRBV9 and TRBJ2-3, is DSGVTQTPKHLITATGQRVTLRCSPRSGDLSVYWYQQSLDQGLQFLIQYYNGEERAKGNILERFSAQQFPDLHSELNLSSLELGDSALYFCASSRTSGIASTDTQYFGPGTRLTVL.

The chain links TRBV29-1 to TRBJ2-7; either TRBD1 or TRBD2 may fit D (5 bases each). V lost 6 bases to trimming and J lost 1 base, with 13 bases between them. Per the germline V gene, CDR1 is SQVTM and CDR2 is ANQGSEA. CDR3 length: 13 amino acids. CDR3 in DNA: TGCAGCGTCGGGACCTTTGAGTCCTACGAGCAGTACTTC. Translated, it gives CSVGTFESYEQYF.

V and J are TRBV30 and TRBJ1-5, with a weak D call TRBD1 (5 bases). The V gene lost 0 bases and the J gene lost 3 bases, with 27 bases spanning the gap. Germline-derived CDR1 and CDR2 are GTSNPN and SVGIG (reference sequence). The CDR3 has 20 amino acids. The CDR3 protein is CAWSVLSRDDDSDSNQPQHF. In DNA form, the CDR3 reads TGTGCCTGGAGTGTCCTCTCCCGGGACGACGACTCGGATTCCAATCAGCCCCAGCATTTT.

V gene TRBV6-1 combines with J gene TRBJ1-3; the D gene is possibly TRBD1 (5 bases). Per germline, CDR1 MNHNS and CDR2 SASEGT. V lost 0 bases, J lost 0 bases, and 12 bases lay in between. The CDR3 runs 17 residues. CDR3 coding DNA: TGTGCCAGCAGTGAAGCGTCTAGGACACGCTCTGGAAACACCATATATTTT. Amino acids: CASSEASRTRSGNTIYF.

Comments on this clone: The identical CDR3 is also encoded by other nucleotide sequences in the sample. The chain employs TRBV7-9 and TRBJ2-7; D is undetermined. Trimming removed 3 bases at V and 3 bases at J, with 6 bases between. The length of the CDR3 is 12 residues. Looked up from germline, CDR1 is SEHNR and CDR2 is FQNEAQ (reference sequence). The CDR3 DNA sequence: TGTGCCAGCAGCTTTTCGAACTACGAGCAGTACTTC. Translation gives CASSFSNYEQYF.

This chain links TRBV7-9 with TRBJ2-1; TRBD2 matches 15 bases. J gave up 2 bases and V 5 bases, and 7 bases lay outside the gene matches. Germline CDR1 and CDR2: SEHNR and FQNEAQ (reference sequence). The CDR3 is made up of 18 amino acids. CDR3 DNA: TGTGCCAGCAGCCCCGGGACTAGCGGGGGGTTCACCTACAATGAGCAGTTCTTC. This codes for CASSPGTSGGFTYNEQFF.

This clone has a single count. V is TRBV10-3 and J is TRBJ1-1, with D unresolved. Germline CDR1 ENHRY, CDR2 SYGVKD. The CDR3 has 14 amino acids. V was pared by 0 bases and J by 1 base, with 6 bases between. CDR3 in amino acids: CAISESWGNTEAFF. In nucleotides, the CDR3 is TGTGCCATCAGTGAGTCGTGGGGGAACACTGAAGCTTTCTTT.

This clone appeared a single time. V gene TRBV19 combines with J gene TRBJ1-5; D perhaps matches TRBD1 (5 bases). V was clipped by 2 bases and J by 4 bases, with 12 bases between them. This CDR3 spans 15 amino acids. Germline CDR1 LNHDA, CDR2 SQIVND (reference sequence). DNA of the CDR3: TGTGCCAGTAGTATAATGGGTGAGGGGAATCAGCCCCAGCATTTT. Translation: CASSIMGEGNQPQHF.

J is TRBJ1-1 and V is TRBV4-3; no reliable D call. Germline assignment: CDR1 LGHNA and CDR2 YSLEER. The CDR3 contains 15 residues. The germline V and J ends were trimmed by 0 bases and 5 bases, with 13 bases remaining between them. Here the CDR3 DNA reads TGCGCCAGCAGCCAAGATACATGGGGAAAAACTGAAGCTTTCTTT. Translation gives CASSQDTWGKTEAFF.

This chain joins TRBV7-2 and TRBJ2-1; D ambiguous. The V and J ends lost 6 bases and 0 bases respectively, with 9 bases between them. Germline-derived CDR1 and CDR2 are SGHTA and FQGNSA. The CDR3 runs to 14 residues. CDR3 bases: TGTGCCAGCAGTTATTTTAGCTCCTACAATGAGCAGTTCTTC. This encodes CASSYFSSYNEQFF.

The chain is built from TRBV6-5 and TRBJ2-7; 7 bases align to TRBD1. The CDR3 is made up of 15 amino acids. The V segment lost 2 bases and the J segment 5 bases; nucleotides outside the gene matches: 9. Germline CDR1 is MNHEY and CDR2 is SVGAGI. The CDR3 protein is CASSYRQGASDEQYF. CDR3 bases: TGTGCCAGCAGTTACAGACAGGGTGCAAGCGACGAGCAGTACTTC.

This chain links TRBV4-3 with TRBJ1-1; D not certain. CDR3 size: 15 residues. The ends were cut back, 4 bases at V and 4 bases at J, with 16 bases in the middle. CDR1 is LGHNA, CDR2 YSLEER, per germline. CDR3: CASSRRTDFGTEAFF. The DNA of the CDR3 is TGCGCCAGCAGCCGCCGGACGGACTTTGGCACTGAAGCTTTCTTT.

The CDR3 spells CASSSATARLAGSLEQYF. The CDR3 DNA is TGTGCCAGCAGTTCCGCCACCGCCAGACTAGCGGGGAGTCTCGAGCAGTACTTC. This sequence joins TRBV28 and TRBJ2-7, with 11 bases matching TRBD2. This CDR3 contains 18 residues. Germline trimming cut 4 bases from V and 6 bases from J; bases unmatched to any gene: 17. Per germline, CDR1 MDHEN and CDR2 SYDVKM.

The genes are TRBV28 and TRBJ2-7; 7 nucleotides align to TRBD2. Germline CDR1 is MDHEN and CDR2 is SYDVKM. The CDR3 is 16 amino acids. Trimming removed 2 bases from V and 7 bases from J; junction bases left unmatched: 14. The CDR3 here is CASSLSAGRALWEQYF. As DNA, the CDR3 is TGTGCCAGCAGTTTAAGTGCAGGGAGGGCCCTATGGGAGCAGTACTTC.